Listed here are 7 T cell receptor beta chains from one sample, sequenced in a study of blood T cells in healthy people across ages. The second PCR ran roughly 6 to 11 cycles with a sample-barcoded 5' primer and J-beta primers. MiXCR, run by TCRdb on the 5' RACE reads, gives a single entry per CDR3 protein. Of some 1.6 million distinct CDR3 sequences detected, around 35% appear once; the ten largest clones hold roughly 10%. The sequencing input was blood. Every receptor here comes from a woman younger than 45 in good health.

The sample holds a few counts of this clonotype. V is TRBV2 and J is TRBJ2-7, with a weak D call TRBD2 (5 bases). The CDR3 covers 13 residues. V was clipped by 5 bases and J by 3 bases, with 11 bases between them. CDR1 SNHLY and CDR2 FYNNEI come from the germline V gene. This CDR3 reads CASSTGEIYEQYF. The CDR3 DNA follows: TGTGCCAGCAGTACCGGGGAGATCTACGAGCAGTACTTC.

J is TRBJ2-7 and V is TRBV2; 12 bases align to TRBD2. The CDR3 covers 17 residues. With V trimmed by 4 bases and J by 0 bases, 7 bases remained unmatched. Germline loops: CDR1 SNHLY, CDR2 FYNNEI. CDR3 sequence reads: CASSGPLAGGVSYEQYF. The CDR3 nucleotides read TGTGCCAGCAGTGGCCCCCTAGCGGGGGGGGTCTCCTACGAGCAGTACTTC.

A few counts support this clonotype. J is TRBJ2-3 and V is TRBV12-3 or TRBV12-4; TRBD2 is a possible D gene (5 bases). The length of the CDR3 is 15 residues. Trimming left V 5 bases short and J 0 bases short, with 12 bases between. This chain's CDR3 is CASSLDSSSTDTQYF. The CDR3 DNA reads TGTGCCAGCAGTCTGGACTCATCTAGCACAGATACGCAGTATTTT.

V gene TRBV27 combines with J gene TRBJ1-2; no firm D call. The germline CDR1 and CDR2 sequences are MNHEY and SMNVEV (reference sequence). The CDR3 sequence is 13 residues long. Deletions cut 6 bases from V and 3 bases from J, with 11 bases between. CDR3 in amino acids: CASRQTGDYGYTF. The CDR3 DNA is TGTGCCAGCAGACAGACTGGAGACTATGGCTACACCTTC.

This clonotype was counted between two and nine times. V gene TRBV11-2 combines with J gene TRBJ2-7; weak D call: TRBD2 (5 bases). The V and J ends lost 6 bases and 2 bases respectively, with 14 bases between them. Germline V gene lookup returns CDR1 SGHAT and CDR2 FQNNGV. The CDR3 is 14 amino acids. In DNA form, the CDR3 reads TGTGCCAGCAGTAAGTCCGGGATGACCTACGAGCAGTACTTC. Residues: CASSKSGMTYEQYF.

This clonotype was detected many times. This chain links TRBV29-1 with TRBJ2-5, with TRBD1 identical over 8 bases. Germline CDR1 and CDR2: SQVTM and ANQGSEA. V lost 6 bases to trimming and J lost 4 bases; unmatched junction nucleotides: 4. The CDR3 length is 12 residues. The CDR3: CSVVTGGETQYF. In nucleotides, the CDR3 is TGCAGCGTCGTTACAGGGGGAGAGACCCAGTACTTC.

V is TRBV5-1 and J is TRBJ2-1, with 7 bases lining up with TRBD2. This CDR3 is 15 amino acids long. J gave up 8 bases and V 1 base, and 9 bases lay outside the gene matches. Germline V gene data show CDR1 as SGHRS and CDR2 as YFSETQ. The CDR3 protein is CASSLSLRGYDEQFF. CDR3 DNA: TGCGCCAGCAGCTTGTCTTTGCGGGGGTATGATGAGCAGTTCTTC.